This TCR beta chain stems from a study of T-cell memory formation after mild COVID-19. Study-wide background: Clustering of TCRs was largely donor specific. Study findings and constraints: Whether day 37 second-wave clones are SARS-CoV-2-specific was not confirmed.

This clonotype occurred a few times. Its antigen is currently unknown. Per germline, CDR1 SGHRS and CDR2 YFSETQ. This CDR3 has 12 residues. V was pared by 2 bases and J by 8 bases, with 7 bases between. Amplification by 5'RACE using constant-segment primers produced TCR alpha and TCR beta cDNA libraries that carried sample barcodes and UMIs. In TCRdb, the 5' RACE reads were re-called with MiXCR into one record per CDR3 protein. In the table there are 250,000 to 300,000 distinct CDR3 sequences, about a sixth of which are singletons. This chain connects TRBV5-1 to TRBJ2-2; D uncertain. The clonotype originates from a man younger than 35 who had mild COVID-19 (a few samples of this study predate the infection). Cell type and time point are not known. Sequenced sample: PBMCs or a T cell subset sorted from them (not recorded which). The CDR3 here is CASSFYPGELFF. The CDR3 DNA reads TGCGCCAGCAGCTTCTATCCGGGGGAGCTGTTTTTT.